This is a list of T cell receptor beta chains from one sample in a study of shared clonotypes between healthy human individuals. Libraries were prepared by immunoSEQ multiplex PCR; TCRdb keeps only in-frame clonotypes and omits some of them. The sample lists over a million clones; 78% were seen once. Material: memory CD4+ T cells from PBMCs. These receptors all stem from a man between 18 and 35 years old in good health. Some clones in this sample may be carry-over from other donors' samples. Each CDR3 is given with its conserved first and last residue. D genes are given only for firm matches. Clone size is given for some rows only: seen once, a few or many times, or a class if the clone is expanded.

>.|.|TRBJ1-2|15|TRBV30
TGTGCCTGGAGCCGGGACGGCTCAATGAAGTATGGCTACACCTTC
CAWSRDGSMKYGYTF
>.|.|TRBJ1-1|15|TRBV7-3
TGTGCCAGCAGCTCCAGAGGGGGGACCAACACTGAAGCTTTCTTT
CASSSRGGTNTEAFF
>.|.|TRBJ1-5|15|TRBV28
TGTGCCAGCAGTTTATCGGTAACAGGTTTCAAGCCCCAGCATTTT
CASSLSVTGFKPQHF
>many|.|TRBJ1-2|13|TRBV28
TGTGCCAGCAGTTTAAGGGGAGGCTATGGCTACACCTTC
CASSLRGGYGYTF
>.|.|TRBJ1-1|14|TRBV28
TGTGCCAGCCGGATCGCGGGGGAGGTCACTGAAGCTTTCTTT
CASRIAGEVTEAFF
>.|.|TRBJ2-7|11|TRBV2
TGTGCCAGCAGTGTTTTCTACGAGCAGTACTTC
CASSVFYEQYF
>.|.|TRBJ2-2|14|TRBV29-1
TGCAGCGTTGAGGGACCTGCGAACACCGGGGAGCTGTTTTTT
CSVEGPANTGELFF
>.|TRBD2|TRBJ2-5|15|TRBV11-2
TGTGCCAGCAGACCAGGACTAGCGGTTGCAGAGACCCAGTACTTC
CASRPGLAVAETQYF
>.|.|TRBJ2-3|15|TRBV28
TGTGCCAGCAGCTCCCATGGCGGGGGCACAGATACGCAGTATTTT
CASSSHGGGTDTQYF
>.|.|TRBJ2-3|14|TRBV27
TGTGCCAGCAGTCGGACGGCAAGCACAGATACGCAGTATTTT
CASSRTASTDTQYF
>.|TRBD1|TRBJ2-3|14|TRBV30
TGTGCCTGGACCGCCAGGGGGCCGTGGGATACGCAGTATTTT
CAWTARGPWDTQYF
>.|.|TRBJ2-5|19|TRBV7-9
TGTGCCAGCAGCCCCGGGTACCAGGGGGGGCGCGGGGGCCAAGAGACCCAGTACTTC
CASSPGYQGGRGGQETQYF
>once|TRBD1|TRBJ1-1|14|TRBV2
TGTGCCAGCAGGGGCAGGACAGGGTCTGGTGAAGCTTTCTTT
CASRGRTGSGEAFF
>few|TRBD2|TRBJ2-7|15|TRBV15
TGTGCCACCAGCAGAGTATTAACTAGCGCGTACGAGCAGTACTTC
CATSRVLTSAYEQYF
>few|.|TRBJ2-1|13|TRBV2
TGTGCCAGCAGTGGCGGGTTCTACAATGAGCAGTTCTTC
CASSGGFYNEQFF
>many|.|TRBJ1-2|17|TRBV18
TGTGCCAGCTCACCAAACTTCGATCCGGCCGGAGGGTATGGCTACACCTTC
CASSPNFDPAGGYGYTF
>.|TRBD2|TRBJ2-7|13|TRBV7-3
TGTGCCAGCAGCTTGGGACTACACTACGAGCAGTACTTC
CASSLGLHYEQYF
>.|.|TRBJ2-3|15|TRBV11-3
TGTGCCAGCAGCATGAGCGGTATGGGCACAGATACGCAGTATTTT
CASSMSGMGTDTQYF
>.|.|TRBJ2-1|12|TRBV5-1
TGCGCCAGCAGCTTAAAAGGGAATGAGCAGTTCTTC
CASSLKGNEQFF
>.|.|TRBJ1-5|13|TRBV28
TGTGCCAGCATTCCGGGGGGAAATCAGCCCCAGCATTTT
CASIPGGNQPQHF
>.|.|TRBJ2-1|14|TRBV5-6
TGTGCCAGCACCCCCTCCCCCCGAATAAATGAGCAGTTCTTC
CASTPSPRINEQFF
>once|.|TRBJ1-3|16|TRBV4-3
TGCGCCAGCAGCCAGATTCGGACGGACTCTGGAAACACCATATATTTT
CASSQIRTDSGNTIYF
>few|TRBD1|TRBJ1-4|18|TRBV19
TGTGCCAGTAGTGTGACCGGGACAGGGGGCCGGGCTAATGAAAAACTGTTTTTT
CASSVTGTGGRANEKLFF
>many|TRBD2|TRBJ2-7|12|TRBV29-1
TGCAGCGGTGGGGGGGGCTCCTACGAGCAGTACTTC
CSGGGGSYEQYF
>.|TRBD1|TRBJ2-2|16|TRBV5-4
TGTGCCAGCAGCCACAGACAGGGAAGAGCGACCGGGGAGCTGTTTTTT
CASSHRQGRATGELFF
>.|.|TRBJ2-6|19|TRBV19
TGTGCCAGTAGTTACTGGGGCTCCGGGCGGGGTACTGGGGCCAACGTCCTGACTTTC
CASSYWGSGRGTGANVLTF
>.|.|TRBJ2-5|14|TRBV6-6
TGTGCCAGCACCCCAATGGGGAACCAAGAGACCCAGTACTTC
CASTPMGNQETQYF
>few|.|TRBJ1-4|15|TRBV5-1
TGCGCCAGCAGCTTGGGCCCAGGCGAGAATGAAAAACTGTTTTTT
CASSLGPGENEKLFF
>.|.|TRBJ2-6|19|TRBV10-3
TGTGCCATGGGGGTCGGTGCGGGGCCTAGCGATTCTGGGGCCAACGTCCTGACTTTC
CAMGVGAGPSDSGANVLTF
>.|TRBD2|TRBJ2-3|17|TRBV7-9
TGTGCCAGCAGCCTCCTCCCGGGACTAGCGGGCACAGATACGCAGTATTTT
CASSLLPGLAGTDTQYF
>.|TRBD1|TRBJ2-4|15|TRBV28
TGTGCCAGCAGTTCGACAGGGATAGCCAAAAACATTCAGTACTTC
CASSSTGIAKNIQYF
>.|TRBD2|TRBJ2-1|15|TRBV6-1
TGTGCCAGCAGTCCGGGACTAGCGGGGCACAATGAGCAGTTCTTC
CASSPGLAGHNEQFF
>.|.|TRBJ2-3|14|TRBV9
TGTGCCAGCAGCGTGGACGGATTCACAGATACGCAGTATTTT
CASSVDGFTDTQYF
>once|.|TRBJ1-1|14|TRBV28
TGTGCCAGCAGTAAGGGGGGCCCGAACACTGAAGCTTTCTTT
CASSKGGPNTEAFF
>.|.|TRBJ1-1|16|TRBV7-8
TGTGCCAGCAGCTTAGATCGAGGCCGCCCGAACACTGAAGCTTTCTTT
CASSLDRGRPNTEAFF
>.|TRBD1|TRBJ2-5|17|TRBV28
TGTGCCAGCAGTTTATGGGGACAGGGTCCGCTCCAAGAGACCCAGTACTTC
CASSLWGQGPLQETQYF
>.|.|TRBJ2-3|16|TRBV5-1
TGCGCCAGCAGGCCCCACGGTACCTCTAGCACAGATACGCAGTATTTT
CASRPHGTSSTDTQYF
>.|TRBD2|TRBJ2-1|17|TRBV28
TGTGCCAGCAACCTACCGGGACTAGCGGGAGGTTCGGGTGAGCAGTTCTTC
CASNLPGLAGGSGEQFF
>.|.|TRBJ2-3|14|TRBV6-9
TGTGCCCCCCGTCGCCCAAGTCTTACGGATACGCAGTATTTT
CAPRRPSLTDTQYF
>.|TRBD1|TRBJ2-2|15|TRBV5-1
TGCGCCAGCGGGGGACAGAATGTCAACACCGGGGAGCTGTTTTTT
CASGGQNVNTGELFF
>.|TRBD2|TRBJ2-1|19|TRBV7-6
TGTGCCAGCAGCTTAGCCGGGACGGCGGGAGGGGTAACATACAATGAGCAGTTCTTC
CASSLAGTAGGVTYNEQFF
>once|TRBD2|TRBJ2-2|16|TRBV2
TGTGCCAGCAGTGGTTCTAGCGGGAGAAACACCGGGGAGCTGTTTTTT
CASSGSSGRNTGELFF
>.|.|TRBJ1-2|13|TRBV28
TGTGCCAGCAGCCGGACAGCTAACTATGGCTACACCTTC
CASSRTANYGYTF
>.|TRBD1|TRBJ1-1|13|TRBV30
TGTGCCTGGATAACGGGACAGGGAGGGAAAGCTTTCTTT
CAWITGQGGKAFF
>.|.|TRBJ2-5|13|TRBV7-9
TGTGCCAGCATTGTACTAGATGGTGAGACCCAGTACTTC
CASIVLDGETQYF
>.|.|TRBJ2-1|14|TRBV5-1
TGCGCCAGCAGCTTGGGGTCAAGCCGGGGTGAGCAGTTCTTC
CASSLGSSRGEQFF
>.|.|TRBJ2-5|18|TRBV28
TGTGCCAGCAGCGACTTCTTCTCGGTATCTGGGTCTCAAGAGACCCAGTACTTC
CASSDFFSVSGSQETQYF
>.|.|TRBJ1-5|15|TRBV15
TGTGCCACCAGCAGGGATCAGGGCGGAAGGCAGCCCCAGCATTTT
CATSRDQGGRQPQHF
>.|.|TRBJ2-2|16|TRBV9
TGTGCCAGCAGCGTCCGCCCTAGCTCGAACACCGGGGAGCTGTTTTTT
CASSVRPSSNTGELFF
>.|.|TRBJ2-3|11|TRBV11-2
TGTGCCAGCCAGGTGGGGGATACGCAGTATTTT
CASQVGDTQYF
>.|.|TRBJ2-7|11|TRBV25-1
TGTGCCAGCAGTACCTCCTACGAGCAGTACTTC
CASSTSYEQYF
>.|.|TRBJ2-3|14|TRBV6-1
TGTGCCAGCAGTGAAGACGGTGTTGAGGATACGCAGTATTTT
CASSEDGVEDTQYF
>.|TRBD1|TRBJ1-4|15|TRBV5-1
TGCGCCAGCAGCGACGGACAGGGGGAATTTGAAAAACTGTTTTTT
CASSDGQGEFEKLFF
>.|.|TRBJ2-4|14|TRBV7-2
TGTGCCAGCAGCTCGGCAGGCCTCAAAAACATTCAGTACTTC
CASSSAGLKNIQYF